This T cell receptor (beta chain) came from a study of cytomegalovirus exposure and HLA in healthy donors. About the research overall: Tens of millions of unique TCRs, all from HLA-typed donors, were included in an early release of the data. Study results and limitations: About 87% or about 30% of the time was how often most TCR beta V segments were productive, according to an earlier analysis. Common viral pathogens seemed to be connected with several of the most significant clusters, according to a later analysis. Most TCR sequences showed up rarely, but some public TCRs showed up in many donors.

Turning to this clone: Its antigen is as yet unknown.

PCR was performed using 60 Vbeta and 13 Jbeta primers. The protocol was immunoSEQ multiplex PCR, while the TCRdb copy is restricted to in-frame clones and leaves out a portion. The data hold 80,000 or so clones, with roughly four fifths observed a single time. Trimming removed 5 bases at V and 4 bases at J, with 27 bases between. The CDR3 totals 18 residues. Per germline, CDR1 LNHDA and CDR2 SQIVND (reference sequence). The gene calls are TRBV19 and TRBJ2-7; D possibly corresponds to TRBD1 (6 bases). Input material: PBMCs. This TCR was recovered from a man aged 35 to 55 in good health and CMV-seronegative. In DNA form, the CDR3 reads TGTGCCAGTAGTCTAAACAGACCAACAGGGATTTTTGGGTACGAGCAGTACTTC. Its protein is CASSLNRPTGIFGYEQYF.